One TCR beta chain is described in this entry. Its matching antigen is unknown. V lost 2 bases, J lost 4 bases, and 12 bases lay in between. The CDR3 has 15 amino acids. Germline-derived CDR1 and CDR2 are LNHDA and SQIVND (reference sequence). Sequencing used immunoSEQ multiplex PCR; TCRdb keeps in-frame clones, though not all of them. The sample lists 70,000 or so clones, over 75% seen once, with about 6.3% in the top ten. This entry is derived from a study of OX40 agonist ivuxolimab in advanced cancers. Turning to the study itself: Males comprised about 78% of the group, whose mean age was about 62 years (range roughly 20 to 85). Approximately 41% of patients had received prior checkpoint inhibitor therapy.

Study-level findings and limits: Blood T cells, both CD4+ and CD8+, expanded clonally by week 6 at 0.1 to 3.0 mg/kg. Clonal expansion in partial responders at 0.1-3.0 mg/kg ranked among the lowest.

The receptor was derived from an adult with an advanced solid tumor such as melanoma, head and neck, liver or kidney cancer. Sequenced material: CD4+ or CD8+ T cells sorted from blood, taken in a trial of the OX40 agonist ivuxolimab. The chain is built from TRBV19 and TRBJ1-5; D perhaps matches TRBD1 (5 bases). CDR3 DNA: TGTGCCAGTAGTATAACTGGGACGGGGAATCAGCCCCAGCATTTT. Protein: CASSITGTGNQPQHF. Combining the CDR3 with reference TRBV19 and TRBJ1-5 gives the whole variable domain DGGITQSPKYLFRKEGQNVTLSCEQNLNHDAMYWYRQDPGQGLRLIYYSQIVNDFQKGDIAEGYSVSREKKESFPLTVTSAQKNPTAFYLCASSITGTGNQPQHFGDGTRLSIL.